One and the same sample provided the 19 T cell receptor beta chains below, sequenced in a study of PD-L1 blockade in urothelial cancer. The protocol was immunoSEQ multiplex PCR, while the TCRdb copy is restricted to in-frame clones and leaves out a portion. Here the sample spans about 74,000 clones, 80% to 85% being singletons. The input for sequencing was PBMCs, taken around atezolizumab (anti-PD-L1) treatment. All receptors derive from a man aged 70 or older with urothelial cancer.

This chain links TRBV14 with TRBJ2-5, with a tentative D call TRBD1 (6 bases). CDR3 length equals 14 residues. V shed 3 bases and J shed 4 bases, with 12 bases lying between them. CDR1 is SGHDN, CDR2 FVKESK, per germline. In nucleotides, the CDR3 is TGTGCCAGCAGCCAGGGGGCAAGGTCAGAGACCCAGTACTTC. Translation gives CASSQGARSETQYF.

The J gene is TRBJ2-3, the V gene TRBV5-5, with D unresolved. The CDR3 has 14 amino acids. Germline V gene lookup returns CDR1 SGHKS and CDR2 YYEKEE (reference sequence). The V end was cut by 1 base, the J end by 5 bases, with 11 bases between. The CDR3 DNA reads as TGTGCCAGCAGCTTGACCCCCTTAGAAGATACGCAGTATTTT. Its protein is CASSLTPLEDTQYF. Full variable domain (remainder filled in from reference TRBV5-5 and TRBJ2-3): DAGVTQSPTHLIKTRGQQVTLRCSPISGHKSVSWYQQVLGQGPQFIFQYYEKEERGRGNFPDRFSARQFPNYSSELNVNALLLGDSALYLCASSLTPLEDTQYFGPGTRLTVL.

With regard to this clone: Additional DNA sequences in this sample encode the identical CDR3. The rearrangement joins TRBV5-6 to TRBJ2-7, with D possibly matching TRBD1 (6 bases). The germline gives CDR1 SGHDT, CDR2 YYEEEE. With 2 bases removed from V and 3 bases from J, the gap between germline ends came to 6 bases. CDR3 length equals 12 residues. The CDR3 loop reads CASSLQGYEQYF. CDR3 bases: TGTGCCAGCAGCTTACAGGGCTACGAGCAGTACTTC.

This chain connects TRBV28 to TRBJ1-1; the D gene is possibly TRBD1 (5 bases). Trimming removed 5 bases at V and 4 bases at J, with 20 bases between. The CDR3 is 16 residues long. Looked up from germline, CDR1 is MDHEN and CDR2 is SYDVKM. As DNA, the CDR3 is TGTGCCAGCAGTCCCGACAGCCAGCGATGGGGCACTGAAGCTTTCTTT. This encodes CASSPDSQRWGTEAFF.

This clone occurred a few times. The chain has TRBV28 and TRBJ1-3; the D is unclear. V lost 5 bases and J 4 bases, leaving 6 bases between the germline ends. This CDR3 comprises 12 residues. CDR1 and CDR2 from the germline V gene are MDHEN and SYDVKM. In DNA form, the CDR3 reads TGTGCCAGCAGTCTACAGGGAAACACCATATATTTT. It yields the protein CASSLQGNTIYF.

The rearrangement uses TRBV7-3 and TRBJ2-7; possibly TRBD2 for D (6 bases). CDR1 is SGHTA, CDR2 FQGTGA, per germline. The CDR3 extends over 15 amino acids. V gave up 1 base and J gave up 2 bases, with 12 bases separating them. CDR3 amino acids: CASSLIAAETYEQYF. The DNA of the CDR3 is TGTGCCAGCAGCTTAATAGCGGCAGAGACCTACGAGCAGTACTTC.

The gene calls are TRBV19 and TRBJ2-5, with D possibly TRBD2 on 6 matching bases. Germline V gene sequence: CDR1 LNHDA, CDR2 SQIVND (reference sequence). V lost 5 bases to trimming and J lost 5 bases, with 18 bases between them. This CDR3 is built from 15 residues. CDR3 region: CASSSKGFGGETQYF. CDR3 coding DNA: TGTGCCAGTAGTTCGAAAGGGTTTGGAGGGGAGACCCAGTACTTC.

The V call is TRBV5-1, the J call TRBJ2-7; 9 bases line up with TRBD1. The CDR3 has 16 residues. From germline, CDR1 is SGHRS and CDR2 YFSETQ. V shed 2 bases and J 7 bases; nucleotides not matched to a gene: 13. The CDR3 DNA reads as TGCGCCAGCAGCTTTACCGGGACAGGGCGCAGAAAGGAGCAGTACTTC. It is translated as CASSFTGTGRRKEQYF.

The chain is built from TRBV28 and TRBJ2-7; no clear D. V shed 3 bases and J shed 3 bases, with 9 bases lying between them. There are 13 residues in the CDR3. The germline V gene has CDR1 MDHEN and CDR2 SYDVKM. CDR3 protein: CASSLSSVYEQYF. The CDR3 nucleotides are TGTGCCAGCAGTTTGAGTAGTGTCTACGAGCAGTACTTC.

This clone was seen once. The chain combines TRBV5-4 with TRBJ1-1, with D tentatively TRBD1 (6 bases). The germline CDR1 and CDR2 sequences are SGHNT and YYREEE (reference sequence). The V end lost 2 bases, the J end lost 4 bases, and 15 bases lay between the germline ends. The CDR3 extends over 15 amino acids. In nucleotides, the CDR3 is TGTGCCAGCAGCTTTCCTGGGACAACGAGCACTGAAGCTTTCTTT. This translates into CASSFPGTTSTEAFF. The full variable domain, rest sourced from reference TRBV5-4 and TRBJ1-1, is ETGVTQSPTHLIKTRGQQVTLRCSSQSGHNTVSWYQQALGQGPQFIFQYYREEENGRGNFPPRFSGLQFPNYSSELNVNALELDDSALYLCASSFPGTTSTEAFFGQGTRLTVV.

The CDR3 DNA reads TGCGCCAGCAGCTTCCCCCTTAGCGGAGTCTCCTACAATGAGCAGTTCTTC. Encoded protein: CASSFPLSGVSYNEQFF. The chain uses TRBV5-1 and TRBJ2-1; a weak D match, TRBD2 (6 bases). With 2 bases removed from V and 0 bases from J, the gap between germline ends came to 15 bases. The CDR3 has 17 amino acids. Germline CDR1 SGHRS, CDR2 YFSETQ.

The V and J genes are TRBV5-4 and TRBJ2-3; 7 bases line up with TRBD1. J lost 1 base, V lost 3 bases, and 5 bases had no gene match. Germline V CDR1 and CDR2: SGHNT, YYREEE (reference sequence). The CDR3 consists of 15 residues. In DNA form, the CDR3 reads TGTGCCAGCAGCTCAGAGGGGACAGGCACAGATACGCAGTATTTT. The encoded protein is CASSSEGTGTDTQYF.

The chain is built from TRBV5-5 and TRBJ2-7; 10 positions agree with TRBD1. The V segment lost 0 bases and the J segment 3 bases; nucleotides outside the gene matches: 6. Germline CDR1 SGHKS, CDR2 YYEKEE (reference sequence). This CDR3 spans 16 amino acids. The CDR3 nucleotides read TGTGCCAGCAGCTTGGCAGCGAGGACAGGGGGCTACGAGCAGTACTTC. Protein product: CASSLAARTGGYEQYF.

The V and J genes are TRBV18 and TRBJ2-1; 9 bases are shared with TRBD2. CDR3 length equals 16 residues. Germline lookup yields CDR1 KGHSH and CDR2 LQKENI. After removal of 3 bases from V and 1 base from J, the junction contained 4 bases not matched to a gene. CDR3 residues: CASSPPSGRSYNEQFF. The DNA for the CDR3 is TGTGCCAGCTCACCGCCCAGCGGGAGGTCCTACAATGAGCAGTTCTTC.

CDR3 nucleotides: TGTGCCAGCAGCCAAGGGGCTAGCGGGAGGGGGGACTACGAGCAGTACTTC. Translated, it gives CASSQGASGRGDYEQYF. This chain uses TRBV4-2 with TRBJ2-7; the match to TRBD2 covers 12 bases. Unmatched junction bases numbered 7, after V lost 1 base and J lost 3 bases. This CDR3 is built from 17 residues. Germline V CDR1 and CDR2: LGHNA, YNFKEQ.

The chain employs TRBV5-1 and TRBJ2-1; no clear D. The CDR3 is 15 amino acids. In germline, CDR1 is SGHRS, CDR2 YFSETQ. V was trimmed by 5 bases and J by 6 bases, leaving 18 bases between them. The chain's CDR3 is CASSLLARPGNEQFF. CDR3 DNA: TGCGCCAGCAGTTTGTTAGCTAGACCGGGCAATGAGCAGTTCTTC.

V usage is TRBV5-1 and J usage is TRBJ2-5; 12 nucleotides align to TRBD1. The CDR3 sequence is 16 residues long. Germline CDR1 is SGHRS and CDR2 is YFSETQ. Trimming removed 4 bases from V and 5 bases from J; junction bases left unmatched: 9. The CDR3 protein is CASSGRDRGQGETQYF. The DNA of the CDR3 is TGCGCCAGCAGCGGAAGGGACAGGGGGCAAGGCGAGACCCAGTACTTC.

V is TRBV27 and J is TRBJ1-2; 7 nucleotides align to TRBD1. The V segment lost 0 bases and the J segment 8 bases; nucleotides outside the gene matches: 9. CDR3 size: 15 residues. Germline V lookup: CDR1 MNHEY, CDR2 SMNVEV (reference sequence). As DNA, the CDR3 is TGTGCCAGCAGTTTATCGCCGGGACAGATCGGGGGCTACACCTTC. Amino acids: CASSLSPGQIGGYTF.

The V call is TRBV10-1, the J call TRBJ2-7, with TRBD1 identical over 8 bases. The germline CDR1 and CDR2 sequences are WNHNN and SYGVQD (reference sequence). The CDR3 consists of 13 residues. V was clipped by 6 bases and J by 6 bases; unmatched bases: 7. CDR3 nucleotides: TGCGCCAGCAGAGGGACAGGAGCCGGCGAGCAGTACTTC. It specifies CASRGTGAGEQYF.